This entry describes one T cell receptor (beta chain). The antigen remains undetermined. This sample is drawn from a study of cytomegalovirus exposure and HLA in healthy donors. The wider study: Earlier findings included roughly 120 million unique TCR beta sequences obtained from roughly 200 million T cells.

Study-level results: 164 TCR beta chains were listed as cytomegalovirus-associated. Common viral pathogens seemed, in a later analysis, to connect with several of the most significant clusters. A later analysis linked a missense DCLRE1C variant to TCR beta V- and J-gene trimming.

Germline V CDR1 and CDR2: MRHNA, SNTAGT. This CDR3 region has 15 residues. V lost 5 bases and J 1 base, leaving 14 bases between the germline ends. Vbeta (60) and Jbeta (13) primers were used in the PCR. Profiling relied on immunoSEQ multiplex PCR, and the TCRdb table lists in-frame clones only, not all of them. The sample yields about 69,000 clones, roughly 70% seen once. Sequenced input: PBMCs. This TCR came from a woman younger than 45 in good health and CMV-seronegative. V is TRBV6-4 and J is TRBJ1-1; TRBD1 might be the D (5 bases). As DNA, the CDR3 is TGTGCCAGCAGTCCCACCGGGAGGGGGAACACTGAAGCTTTCTTT. This sequence encodes CASSPTGRGNTEAFF.